These 6 T cell receptor beta chains were sequenced from one sample in a study of OX40 agonist ivuxolimab in advanced cancers. Method: immunoSEQ multiplex PCR; TCRdb's copy keeps in-frame clones and lacks some. The sample has around 70,000 clones, about 87% seen once. The source was CD4+ or CD8+ T cells sorted from blood, collected in a trial of the OX40 agonist ivuxolimab. The receptors derive from an adult with an advanced solid tumor such as melanoma, head and neck, liver or kidney cancer.

The CDR3 reads CASSQDLPTGQRRYSGANVLTF. The CDR3 nucleotides read TGTGCCAGCAGCCAAGATTTGCCGACAGGCCAAAGGAGATACTCTGGGGCCAACGTCCTGACTTTC. V usage is TRBV4-2 and J usage is TRBJ2-6, with D possibly TRBD1 on 6 matching bases. Trimming stripped 0 bases from V and 0 bases from J, with 24 bases between. In germline, CDR1 is LGHNA, CDR2 YNFKEQ. CDR3 size: 22 residues.

This sequence joins TRBV7-9 and TRBJ2-5, with TRBD1 matching over 8 bases. With 10 bases clipped from V and 5 bases from J, the junction kept 9 bases outside the gene matches. From germline, CDR1 is SEHNR and CDR2 FQNEAQ (reference sequence). This CDR3 spans 13 amino acids. This chain's CDR3 is CATARGLGETQYF. As DNA, the CDR3 is TGTGCCACCGCCAGGGGGCTGGGCGAGACCCAGTACTTC.

This chain connects TRBV7-2 to TRBJ2-7; 8 bases align to TRBD2. The CDR3 is 17 amino acids. V gave up 4 bases and J gave up 4 bases; unmatched junction bases: 15. From germline, CDR1 is SGHTA and CDR2 FQGNSA. The CDR3 sequence is CASSSGLGSVLSYEQYF. CDR3 coding DNA: TGTGCCAGCAGCTCGGGACTAGGGTCTGTTCTTTCGTACGAGCAGTACTTC.

V and J are TRBV30 and TRBJ1-4; unclear D gene. CDR1 is GTSNPN, CDR2 SVGIG, per germline (reference sequence). The CDR3 consists of 13 residues. Trimming removed 2 bases at V and 4 bases at J, with 8 bases between. This CDR3 is CAWSTVFNEKLFF. The CDR3 nucleotides read TGTGCCTGGAGTACAGTCTTTAATGAAAAACTGTTTTTT.

V and J are TRBV28 and TRBJ1-2; TRBD1 matches 10 bases. Germline V gives CDR1 MDHEN, CDR2 SYDVKM. The CDR3 has 13 amino acids. J lost 8 bases, V lost 2 bases, and 2 bases had no gene match. The CDR3 DNA is TGTGCCAGCAGTTTAGGGGACAGGGGCGGCTACACCTTC. Its translation: CASSLGDRGGYTF.

In this sample, this clone turned up once. The CDR3 DNA reads TGTGCCAGCAGCCGGGTCAACAAGGGCGGGGAGCTGTTTTTT. Residues: CASSRVNKGGELFF. The V and J genes are TRBV2 and TRBJ2-2; no firm D call. V gave up 6 bases and J gave up 7 bases, with 15 bases separating them. CDR3 size: 14 residues. The V gene's germline CDR1 is SNHLY and CDR2 FYNNEI.